This T cell receptor beta chain was documented in a study of human T cells and chemical hapten exposure. General study results and limits: TCRs above 1 in 1000 frequency did not change with DPC sensitization.

MiXCR, run by TCRdb on the RACE reads, gives a single entry per CDR3 protein. Of approximately 120,000 distinct CDR3 sequences listed, about a tenth are singletons. The V gene's germline CDR1 is LNHNV and CDR2 YYDKDF (reference sequence). CDR3 length: 16 residues. Trimming removed 5 bases at V and 7 bases at J, with 21 bases between. The time point was: patch test 2, 6 weeks after DPC sensitization. This sample's treatment: therapeutic diphenylcyclopropenone sensitization with weekly scalp DPC. This clonotype was found many times. Its antigen remains unidentified. Specimen: whole blood, collected in connection with sensitization to the hapten diphenylcyclopropenone (DPC). V and J are TRBV15 and TRBJ1-5; D is perhaps TRBD1 (6 bases). The source is a woman in her 40s with alopecia areata. Some clones in this sample may be carry-over from other donors' samples. CDR3 nucleotide sequence: TGTGCCACCAGCCCACGGGGGTCAGGGGTCGGGCAGCCCCAGCATTTT. Protein sequence: CATSPRGSGVGQPQHF.